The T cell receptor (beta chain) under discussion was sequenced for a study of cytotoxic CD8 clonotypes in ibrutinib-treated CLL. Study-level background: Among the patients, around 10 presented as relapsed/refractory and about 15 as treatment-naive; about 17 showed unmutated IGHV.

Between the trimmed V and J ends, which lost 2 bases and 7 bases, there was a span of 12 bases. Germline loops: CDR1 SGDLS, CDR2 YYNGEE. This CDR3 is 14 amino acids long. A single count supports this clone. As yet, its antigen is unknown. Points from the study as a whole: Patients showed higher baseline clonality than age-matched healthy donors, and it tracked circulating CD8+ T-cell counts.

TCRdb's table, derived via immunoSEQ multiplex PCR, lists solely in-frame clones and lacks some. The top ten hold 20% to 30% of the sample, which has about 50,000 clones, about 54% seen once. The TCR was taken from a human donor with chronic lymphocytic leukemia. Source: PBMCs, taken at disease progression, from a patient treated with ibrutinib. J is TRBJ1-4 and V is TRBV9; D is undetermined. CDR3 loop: CASSVGSSGEKLFF. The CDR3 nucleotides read TGTGCCAGCAGCGTTGGCTCCTCGGGTGAAAAACTGTTTTTT. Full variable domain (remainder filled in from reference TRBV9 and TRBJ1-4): DSGVTQTPKHLITATGQRVTLRCSPRSGDLSVYWYQQSLDQGLQFLIQYYNGEERAKGNILERFSAQQFPDLHSELNLSSLELGDSALYFCASSVGSSGEKLFFGSGTQLSVL.